One TCR beta chain is described in this entry. Its target is unknown. Germline V lookup: CDR1 SGHNT, CDR2 YYREEE (reference sequence). The CDR3 covers 13 residues. V shed 4 bases and J shed 1 base, with 8 bases lying between them. Both 60 Vbeta primers and 13 Jbeta primers went into the PCR. Only in-frame clones appear in the TCRdb table, and some are missing; sequencing was by immunoSEQ multiplex PCR. The sample yields about 70,000 clones, 85% to 90% seen once. The data originate from a study of cytomegalovirus exposure and HLA in healthy donors. Study results and caveats: An analysis done earlier found most TCR beta V segments productive about 87% or about 30% of the time. The presence/absence work took it that sequencing depth was about the same across donors. A later analysis linked a missense DCLRE1C variant to TCR beta V- and J-gene trimming. Sequencing likely caused a cluster of highly shared sequence variants.

The sequenced sample consisted of PBMCs. The chain carries TRBV5-4 and TRBJ1-1; weak D call: TRBD1 (5 bases). This TCR was sampled from a woman aged 25 to 45 in good health and CMV-seropositive. The CDR3 reads CASSNGQNTEAFF. CDR3 in DNA: TGTGCCAGCAGCAATGGACAGAACACTGAAGCTTTCTTT.